These 27 T cell receptor beta chains originate from one sample sequenced in a study of blood T cell repertoires in COVID-19. TCRdb's copy holds only in-frame clones and misses some; the assay was immunoSEQ multiplex PCR. The sample consists of about 27,000 clones, about 85% of them appearing once. Sequenced input: peripheral blood. The source is a man aged 65 to 85 with acute or convalescent COVID-19.

Only a few counts were recorded for this clone. Sequence at one end of the junction differs from germline and may be a read error. V gene TRBV7-8 combines with J gene TRBJ2-1; 8 bases are a match to TRBD2. Germline V lookup: CDR1 SGHVS, CDR2 FQNEAQ. The CDR3 extends over 12 amino acids. For the CDR3, the DNA is TGTGCCAGCAGCCCTATACAAGGTAGCGGGGTCTTC. Translating gives CASSPIQGSGVF.

CDR3 nucleotides: TGTGCCACCAGTGACTTCACAGGGGGCGGAGAGACCCAGTACTTC. As protein: CATSDFTGGGETQYF. The V call is TRBV24-1, the J call TRBJ2-5, with TRBD1 matching 9 bases. V dropped 4 bases and J dropped 4; count of bases not matched to a gene: 6. Germline V lookup: CDR1 KGHDR, CDR2 SFDVKD. The CDR3 totals 15 residues.

The rearrangement joins TRBV5-6 to TRBJ1-6, with 10 bases fitting TRBD1. V shed 4 bases and J 8 bases; nucleotides not matched to a gene: 3. This CDR3 is built from 14 residues. The germline V gene encodes CDR1 SGHDT and CDR2 YYEEEE. For the CDR3, the DNA is TGTGCCAGCAGCCTGGGGACAGGGGATTCACCCCTCCACTTT. Its translation is CASSLGTGDSPLHF. Combining the CDR3 with reference TRBV5-6 and TRBJ1-6 gives the whole variable domain DAGVTQSPTHLIKTRGQQVTLRCSPKSGHDTVSWYQQALGQGPQFIFQYYEEEERQRGNFPDRFSGHQFPNYSSELNVNALLLGDSALYLCASSLGTGDSPLHFGNGTRLTVT.

The chain uses TRBV5-4 and TRBJ2-2; 9 nucleotides align to TRBD2. With V trimmed by 0 bases and J by 4 bases, 1 base remained unmatched. The germline CDR1 and CDR2 sequences are SGHNT and YYREEE (reference sequence). The length of the CDR3 is 15 residues. The CDR3 loop reads CASSLGGRVTGELFF. For the CDR3, the DNA is TGTGCCAGCAGCTTGGGCGGGAGGGTCACCGGGGAGCTGTTTTTT.

The genes are TRBV12-3 or TRBV12-4 and TRBJ1-6, with D uncertain. Trimming cost V 6 bases and J 18 bases, with 18 bases left between them. The CDR3 is made up of 12 amino acids. The CDR3 is CASSETPNTPHF. As DNA, the CDR3 is TGTGCCAGCAGCGAGACTCCCAATACTCCCCACTTT.

The V and J genes are TRBV28 and TRBJ1-5; 10 positions match TRBD1. Germline V lookup: CDR1 MDHEN, CDR2 SYDVKM. This CDR3 region has 14 residues. The V gene end was trimmed by 2 bases and the J gene end by 5 bases; junction bases not matched to a gene: 0. The CDR3 nucleotides read TGTGCCAGCAGTTTAGGACAGGGGGATCAGCCCCAGCATTTT. Translated, it gives CASSLGQGDQPQHF.

The chain joins TRBV27 to TRBJ1-5, with D tentatively TRBD1 (5 bases). Germline values: CDR1 MNHEY, CDR2 SMNVEV (reference sequence). CDR3 size: 13 residues. Trimming removed 3 bases from V and 5 bases from J, with 8 bases in between. CDR3 sequence (DNA): TGTGCCAGCAGTTTTAGGGGCCATCAGCCCCAGCATTTT. Protein product: CASSFRGHQPQHF.

The chain links TRBV6-5 to TRBJ2-7; a weak D match, TRBD1 (6 bases). Trimming shortened V by 5 bases and J by 1 base, and 12 bases separated the two germline ends. Germline assignment: CDR1 MNHEY and CDR2 SVGAGI. CDR3 length equals 14 residues. The CDR3 is CASSIRQASYEQYF. The DNA of the CDR3 is TGTGCCAGCAGTATAAGACAGGCTTCCTACGAGCAGTACTTC.

The chain is built from TRBV5-1 and TRBJ1-2, with 7 bases identical to TRBD1. This CDR3 region has 16 residues. Germline trimming cut 0 bases from V and 7 bases from J; bases unmatched to any gene: 12. Per germline, CDR1 SGHRS and CDR2 YFSETQ. The CDR3 nucleotides read TGCGCCAGCAGCTTGGAGGTAGGGGGACAGTCCGGTGGCTACACCTTC. It specifies CASSLEVGGQSGGYTF.

This chain uses TRBV6-2 or TRBV6-3 with TRBJ1-1; D may be TRBD1 (5 bases). The CDR3 is 15 residues long. Germline V CDR1 and CDR2: MNHEY, SVGEGT. With 2 bases removed from V and 6 bases from J, the gap between germline ends came to 16 bases. DNA of the CDR3: TGTGCCAGCAGTTACCCCTCCGGAGGGGCGGCTGAAGCTTTCTTT. Translated: CASSYPSGGAAEAFF.

The chain joins TRBV15 to TRBJ1-1, with D unresolved. The V gene's germline CDR1 is LNHNV and CDR2 YYDKDF (reference sequence). This CDR3 contains 14 residues. The V and J ends lost 5 bases and 6 bases respectively, with 16 bases between them. The CDR3 DNA follows: TGTGCCACCAGCGTCGACCTATATGAGGCTGAAGCTTTCTTT. It yields the protein CATSVDLYEAEAFF.

The chain is built from TRBV18 and TRBJ2-2; 8 positions agree with TRBD2. Germline V gene data show CDR1 as KGHSH and CDR2 as LQKENI. This CDR3 is 15 amino acids long. Trimming took 6 bases from V and 1 from J; bases not matched to a gene: 4. CDR3 bases: TGTGCCAGCTCTCGACTAGCGCTGAACACCGGGGAGCTGTTTTTT. Protein product: CASSRLALNTGELFF.

The V and J genes are TRBV5-1 and TRBJ1-4; D unresolved. Germline V CDR1 and CDR2: SGHRS, YFSETQ. This CDR3 spans 18 amino acids. V lost 2 bases to trimming and J lost 7 bases, with 24 bases between them. The CDR3 bases are TGCGCCAGCAGCTTCTCGAGACTATCGCCCATCCGAGGTGAAAAACTGTTTTTT. Amino acids: CASSFSRLSPIRGEKLFF.

The chain combines TRBV6-5 with TRBJ2-3, with a tentative D call TRBD1 (6 bases). CDR3 length: 13 residues. Trimming took 6 bases from V and 2 from J, leaving 9 bases between them. Germline CDR1 and CDR2: MNHEY and SVGAGI. Written as DNA, the CDR3 is TGTGCCAGCAGAGGACAGATCACAGATACGCAGTATTTT. Encoded protein: CASRGQITDTQYF.

The chain carries TRBV27 and TRBJ1-6, with TRBD1 matching over 7 bases. This CDR3 has 15 amino acids. The germline V gene encodes CDR1 MNHEY and CDR2 SMNVEV (reference sequence). Trimming removed 4 bases from V and 10 bases from J; junction bases left unmatched: 10. CDR3 sequence (DNA): TGTGCCAGCAGTTCGACAGGGATTTATGGATCACCCCTCCACTTT. Protein product: CASSSTGIYGSPLHF.

The chain is built from TRBV2 and TRBJ1-2; D unresolved. This CDR3 is 12 amino acids long. V lost 6 bases and J lost 8, with 13 bases in between. Germline V gives CDR1 SNHLY, CDR2 FYNNEI. The CDR3 protein is CASSVEGMGYTF. The CDR3 region has the DNA TGTGCCAGCAGCGTAGAGGGTATGGGCTACACCTTC. Based on the CDR3 plus reference TRBV2 and TRBJ1-2, the full variable domain is EPEVTQTPSHQVTQMGQEVILRCVPISNHLYFYWYRQILGQKVEFLVSFYNNEISEKSEIFDDQFSVERPDGSNFTLKIRSTKLEDSAMYFCASSVEGMGYTFGSGTRLTVV.

The chain uses TRBV11-2 and TRBJ2-5, with 9 bases that match TRBD1. This CDR3 spans 15 amino acids. Germline lookup yields CDR1 SGHAT and CDR2 FQNNGV. With 0 bases clipped from V and 4 bases from J, the junction kept 3 bases outside the gene matches. CDR3 sequence: CASSLDGTGPETQYF. In DNA, the CDR3 is TGTGCCAGCAGCTTAGACGGGACAGGGCCAGAGACCCAGTACTTC. Full variable domain (missing parts from reference TRBV11-2 and TRBJ2-5): EAGVAQSPRYKIIEKRQSVAFWCNPISGHATLYWYQQILGQGPKLLIQFQNNGVVDDSQLPKDRFSAERLKGVDSTLKIQPAKLEDSAVYLCASSLDGTGPETQYFGPGTRLLVL.

The V call is TRBV4-3, the J call TRBJ1-6; 7 nucleotides line up with TRBD1. The CDR3 spans 16 residues. The V segment lost 1 base and the J segment 6 bases; nucleotides outside the gene matches: 6. Per germline, CDR1 LGHNA and CDR2 YSLEER. The CDR3 loop is CASSQGAGGGNSPLHF. In DNA form, the CDR3 reads TGCGCCAGCAGCCAAGGCGCAGGGGGAGGTAATTCACCCCTCCACTTT.

The chain has TRBV5-1 and TRBJ1-4; 8 nucleotides align to TRBD1. This CDR3 has 16 residues. Germline values: CDR1 SGHRS, CDR2 YFSETQ. Losses at the gene ends were 4 bases for V and 4 bases for J; bases not matched to a gene: 9. The CDR3 is CASSPGPGQDNEKLFF. In DNA form, the CDR3 reads TGCGCCAGCAGCCCTGGCCCGGGACAGGATAATGAAAAACTGTTTTTT.

In DNA, the CDR3 is TGTGCCAGCAGCACTCGCGCCGTCCCCGGAGCAGCGTTCGAGTTCTTC. This encodes CASSTRAVPGAAFEFF. This sequence joins TRBV7-2 and TRBJ2-1; D ambiguous. Trimming took off 5 bases at V and 14 bases at J, with 28 bases between the two ends. This CDR3 has 16 amino acids. CDR1 is SGHTA and CDR2 is FQGNSA in the germline V gene.

This clone was seen only a few times. Other DNA sequences in this specimen translate into the identical CDR3. The chain carries TRBV5-1 and TRBJ1-1; the D is unclear. This CDR3 is built from 12 residues. Looked up from germline, CDR1 is SGHRS and CDR2 is YFSETQ. V was clipped by 0 bases and J by 7 bases, with 7 bases between them. The CDR3 coding sequence is TGCGCCAGCAGCTTGGCGGGTAATGAAGCTTTCTTT. Amino acids: CASSLAGNEAFF. Full variable domain (missing parts from reference TRBV5-1 and TRBJ1-1): KAGVTQTPRYLIKTRGQQVTLSCSPISGHRSVSWYQQTPGQGLQFLFEYFSETQRNKGNFPGRFSGRQFSNSRSEMNVSTLELGDSALYLCASSLAGNEAFFGQGTRLTVV.

The chain joins TRBV29-1 to TRBJ2-6, with a tentative D call TRBD1 (6 bases). Germline values: CDR1 SQVTM, CDR2 ANQGSEA. V lost 7 bases and J 0 bases, leaving 19 bases between the germline ends. This CDR3 has 17 residues. This CDR3 is CSAWLGHQPSGANVLTF. CDR3 sequence (DNA): TGCAGCGCTTGGCTGGGACACCAACCCTCTGGGGCCAACGTCCTGACTTTC.

This chain links TRBV9 with TRBJ1-2; weak D call: TRBD1 (6 bases). There are 16 residues in the CDR3. Germline CDR1 SGDLS, CDR2 YYNGEE. V was trimmed by 2 bases and J by 5 bases, leaving 19 bases between them. CDR3 sequence (DNA): TGTGCCAGCAGCGTGACATGGGGGCCTTTTGATTATGGCTACACCTTC. This gives the protein CASSVTWGPFDYGYTF.

This chain connects TRBV4-1 to TRBJ1-2, with D maybe TRBD1 (6 bases). The CDR3 is made up of 15 amino acids. V lost 2 bases and J 0 bases, leaving 10 bases between the germline ends. Germline V gene lookup returns CDR1 MGHRA and CDR2 YSYEKL. CDR3 sequence reads: CASSQTGLANYGYTF. The CDR3, as DNA: TGCGCCAGCAGCCAAACAGGGTTGGCTAACTATGGCTACACCTTC.

This clone is a singleton in its sample. The genes are TRBV7-2 and TRBJ1-2; D ambiguous. V lost 4 bases and J lost 9, with 15 bases in between. From germline, CDR1 is SGHTA and CDR2 FQGNSA. The CDR3 runs to 13 residues. The CDR3 reads CASSWSTVQSYTF. CDR3 coding DNA: TGTGCCAGCAGCTGGTCTACTGTACAGAGCTACACCTTC.

The chain carries TRBV18 and TRBJ1-6; TRBD1 aligns across 7 bases. The germline CDR1 and CDR2 sequences are KGHSH and LQKENI. V lost 4 bases to trimming and J lost 7 bases; unmatched junction nucleotides: 4. The CDR3 has 14 amino acids. The CDR3 sequence: CASSLGQENSPLHF. The CDR3 DNA follows: TGTGCCAGCTCACTTGGACAGGAGAATTCACCCCTCCACTTT.

The chain has TRBV11-2 and TRBJ2-7, with no clear D. From germline, CDR1 is SGHAT and CDR2 FQNNGV. V shed 5 bases and J shed 1 base, with 15 bases lying between them. This CDR3 is 15 amino acids long. The CDR3 DNA reads as TGTGCCAGCAGCGATCGGGTGGGTCCGTCCTACGAGCAGTACTTC. Amino acids: CASSDRVGPSYEQYF. Based on the CDR3 plus reference TRBV11-2 and TRBJ2-7, the full variable domain is EAGVAQSPRYKIIEKRQSVAFWCNPISGHATLYWYQQILGQGPKLLIQFQNNGVVDDSQLPKDRFSAERLKGVDSTLKIQPAKLEDSAVYLCASSDRVGPSYEQYFGPGTRLTVT.